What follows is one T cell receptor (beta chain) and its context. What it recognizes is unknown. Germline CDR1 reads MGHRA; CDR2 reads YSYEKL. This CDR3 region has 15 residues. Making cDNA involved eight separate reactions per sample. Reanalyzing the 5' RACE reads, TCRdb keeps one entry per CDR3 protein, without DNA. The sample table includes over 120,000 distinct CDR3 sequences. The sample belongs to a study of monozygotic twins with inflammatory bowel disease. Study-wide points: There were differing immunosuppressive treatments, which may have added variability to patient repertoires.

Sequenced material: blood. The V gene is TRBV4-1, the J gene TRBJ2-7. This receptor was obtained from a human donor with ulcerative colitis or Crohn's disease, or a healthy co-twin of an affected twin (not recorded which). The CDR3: CASSQEVVRFYEQYF.